The entry that follows covers one TCR beta chain sequence. The antigen is undetermined. Expressed TCRB transcripts were sequenced because the isolated RNA had all been reverse transcribed beforehand. This table comes from immunoSEQ multiplex PCR, and its TCRdb copy is limited to in-frame clones, with some not included. This table has more than 300,000 clones, roughly 13% appearing once. The germline V and J ends were trimmed by 6 bases and 5 bases, with 17 bases remaining between them. Germline assignment: CDR1 MNHEY and CDR2 SMNVEV (reference sequence). There are 15 residues in the CDR3. CD4+ cells of the naive, central memory, regulatory and stem cell-like memory types were sorted via CD45RO/CCR7/CD25/CD127/CD95/CD27. In all sorted populations, purity surpassed 95%. This entry belongs to a study of beta chain features in type 1 diabetes. Findings and limits, study-wide: There was a moderate but significant shortening of TCRB CDR3s in all four CD4+ subsets of Type 1 diabetes patients. Naive, central memory and regulatory TCRB repertoires appeared more similar among patients than healthy donors.

Sequenced material: naive CD4+ T cells from blood. V is TRBV27 and J is TRBJ2-1; D perhaps matches TRBD2 (6 bases). The TCR was taken from a young woman with type 1 diabetes. The CDR3 spells CASRAGGTPNNEQFF. As DNA, the CDR3 is TGTGCCAGCAGGGCTGGGGGGACCCCGAACAATGAGCAGTTCTTC.